This passage covers 22 T cell receptor beta chains from one sample sequenced in a study of cytomegalovirus exposure and HLA in healthy donors. The PCR contained 60 Vbeta and 13 Jbeta primers. Using immunoSEQ multiplex PCR, the repertoire was profiled, and TCRdb retains in-frame clones only, with some absent. The data contain over 200,000 clones, 60% to 80% of them seen just once; the ten biggest clones take up 3.5% to 4%. The sequenced sample was PBMCs. The receptors come from a male donor in good health and CMV-seronegative.

V usage is TRBV11-2 and J usage is TRBJ2-7; 9 bases map to TRBD1. V trimming: 4 bases; J trimming: 3 bases; junction bases outside the gene matches: 7. This CDR3 contains 15 residues. From germline, CDR1 is SGHAT and CDR2 FQNNGV. CDR3 nucleotides: TGTGCCAGCAGCTCACAGGGGGCGCCTGTCTACGAGCAGTACTTC. Translated: CASSSQGAPVYEQYF.

V and J are TRBV27 and TRBJ2-5, with 8 bases lining up with TRBD1. With the DNA end fitting TRBJ2-7 better, the J assignment may be wrong. Germline V CDR1 and CDR2: MNHEY, SMNVEV (reference sequence). This CDR3 has 14 amino acids. CDR3 residues: CASSLTGVTYEQYF. CDR3 DNA sequence: TGTGCCAGCAGTTTGACAGGGGTTACCTACGAGCAGTACTTC.

This chain links TRBV7-2 with TRBJ2-5; maybe TRBD1 (6 bases). Germline V gene sequence: CDR1 SGHTA, CDR2 FQGNSA. Trimming removed 5 bases from V and 2 bases from J, with 18 bases in between. The length of the CDR3 is 16 residues. The DNA of the CDR3 is TGTGCCAGCAGCCTCACAGGGAACCGGGCTCAAGAGACCCAGTACTTC. It codes for CASSLTGNRAQETQYF.

This rearrangement joins TRBV14 to TRBJ1-2; 11 bases match TRBD1. V gave up 4 bases and J gave up 4 bases; unmatched junction bases: 5. Looked up from germline, CDR1 is SGHDN and CDR2 is FVKESK. The length of the CDR3 is 15 residues. The CDR3 sequence is CASSLGQGVVYGYTF. CDR3 DNA sequence: TGTGCCAGCAGCCTGGGACAGGGGGTCGTCTATGGCTACACCTTC.

This clone was picked up a small number of times. This rearrangement joins TRBV9 to TRBJ2-7; 8 bases are a match to TRBD1. This CDR3 is 14 amino acids long. Germline V gives CDR1 SGDLS, CDR2 YYNGEE. V shed 4 bases and J 2 bases; nucleotides not matched to a gene: 5. CDR3 sequence reads: CASSRTGGPYEQYF. CDR3 in DNA: TGTGCCAGCAGCCGTACAGGGGGACCCTACGAGCAGTACTTC.

CDR3 region: CASSRGDRGLKTQYF. The CDR3 DNA follows: TGCGCCAGCAGCCGAGGGGACAGGGGGTTGAAGACCCAGTACTTC. The chain links TRBV5-1 to TRBJ2-5; 11 nucleotides align to TRBD1. The CDR3 is made up of 15 amino acids. Germline CDR1 is SGHRS and CDR2 is YFSETQ. Trimming cost V 4 bases and J 6 bases; bases outside gene matches: 8.

The chain joins TRBV10-3 to TRBJ2-7; 9 bases fit TRBD1. The germline V gene encodes CDR1 ENHRY and CDR2 SYGVKD. The CDR3 is 15 residues long. V shed 3 bases and J 1 base; nucleotides not matched to a gene: 4. The CDR3 DNA reads as TGTGCCATCAGTGAAGGGACAGGGAAGTCCTACGAGCAGTACTTC. Its protein product is CAISEGTGKSYEQYF.

This chain joins TRBV13 and TRBJ2-7; D is undetermined. Germline V CDR1 and CDR2: PRHDT, FYEKMQ (reference sequence). V lost 2 bases and J 5 bases, leaving 13 bases between the germline ends. This CDR3 is 14 amino acids long. CDR3 coding DNA: TGTGCCAGCAGCTTACCCGGTAGAATTCACGAGCAGTACTTC. Translated, it gives CASSLPGRIHEQYF.

CDR3 coding DNA: TGTGCCAGCAGCAAAGAGTATGGGGCTAGTGAAGGGGGAGAGACCCAGTACTTC. Its protein product is CASSKEYGASEGGETQYF. This chain connects TRBV21-1 to TRBJ2-5; the table names TRBD1, a call not compared with the DNA. TRBV21-1 represents a pseudogene. This CDR3 has 18 residues.

V usage is TRBV13 and J usage is TRBJ1-1; D is perhaps TRBD1 (6 bases). The germline gives CDR1 PRHDT, CDR2 FYEKMQ (reference sequence). V was shortened by 4 bases and J by 7 bases, with 13 bases between the two germline ends. CDR3 length: 13 residues. The CDR3 DNA sequence: TGTGCCAGCAGCTCCGTGGGGGCGATTGAAGCTTTCTTT. This encodes CASSSVGAIEAFF.

J is TRBJ2-5 and V is TRBV18; maybe TRBD1 (6 bases). The J call may be mistaken, given a closer DNA end match to TRBJ2-7. This CDR3 contains 14 residues. Germline loops: CDR1 KGHSH, CDR2 LQKENI. CDR3 nucleotides: TGTGCCAGCTCACCACAACTAGGGGACAACGAGCAGTACTTC. This translates into CASSPQLGDNEQYF.

This clone was seen a few times. The chain has TRBV5-4 and TRBJ1-5; tentatively, D is TRBD1 (6 bases). The germline CDR1 and CDR2 sequences are SGHNT and YYREEE (reference sequence). The CDR3 spans 14 residues. Trimming shortened V by 2 bases and J by 7 bases, and 13 bases separated the two germline ends. For the CDR3, the DNA is TGTGCCAGCAGCTTAGGGGGGGCTGGGCAGCCCCAGCATTTT. Amino acids: CASSLGGAGQPQHF.

This clone was detected only a few times. The gene calls are TRBV7-6 and TRBJ1-1; D remains ambiguous. V shed 5 bases and J shed 1 base, with 8 bases lying between them. CDR1 is SGHVS, CDR2 FNYEAQ, per germline. The CDR3 is made up of 13 amino acids. The CDR3 nucleotides are TGTGCCAGCAGCGATACACCGAACACTGAAGCTTTCTTT. It specifies CASSDTPNTEAFF.

In the case of this clone: This specimen includes other DNA sequences encoding the same CDR3. The rearrangement joins TRBV7-3 to TRBJ2-1, with 7 bases identical to TRBD2. Germline V CDR1 and CDR2: SGHTA, FQGTGA. The CDR3 totals 14 residues. The junction had 5 bases not matched to a gene; V was cut back by 5 bases and J by 4 bases. The CDR3 nucleotides are TGTGCCAGCAGCCTCAGCGGGACGTACAATGAGCAGTTCTTC. It translates to CASSLSGTYNEQFF.

The chain combines TRBV4-1 with TRBJ2-7, with a tentative D call TRBD2 (6 bases). The CDR3 spans 16 residues. Germline V gene sequence: CDR1 MGHRA, CDR2 YSYEKL. V was cut by 4 bases and J by 0 bases, with 16 bases left in between. The DNA of the CDR3 is TGCGCCAGCAGCCCCTTGGGGGGAGCTCCCTCCTACGAGCAGTACTTC. The encoded protein is CASSPLGGAPSYEQYF.

The chain recombines TRBV11-3 with TRBJ2-1, with TRBD2 as a possible D gene (6 bases). The CDR3 totals 16 residues. The V end was cut by 0 bases, the J end by 0 bases, with 9 bases between. Germline values: CDR1 SGHNT, CDR2 YENEEA. CDR3 in DNA: TGTGCCAGCAGCTTAGAAGGGACTGCCTCCTACAATGAGCAGTTCTTC. Its translation: CASSLEGTASYNEQFF.

The chain has TRBV6-5 and TRBJ1-5, with 7 nucleotides matching TRBD1. Germline CDR1 and CDR2: MNHEY and SVGAGI. The CDR3 sequence is 15 residues long. Losses at the gene ends were 5 bases for V and 0 bases for J; bases not matched to a gene: 4. As DNA, the CDR3 is TGTGCCAGCAGTACCGGGACAGATAGCAATCAGCCCCAGCATTTT. Protein sequence: CASSTGTDSNQPQHF.

The DNA of the CDR3 is TGCGCCAGCAGCTTGGACTCACGCACAGATACGCAGTATTTT. Protein: CASSLDSRTDTQYF. This chain uses TRBV5-1 with TRBJ2-3, with unresolved D. Trimming shortened V by 0 bases and J by 1 base, and 6 bases separated the two germline ends. The CDR3 covers 14 residues. The germline gives CDR1 SGHRS, CDR2 YFSETQ.

The table lists this clone with a few counts. This chain connects TRBV2 to TRBJ2-7; D gene unclear. V was trimmed by 1 base and J by 0 bases, leaving 4 bases between them. The germline V gene encodes CDR1 SNHLY and CDR2 FYNNEI. This CDR3 comprises 13 residues. The chain's CDR3 is CASSEVASYEQYF. Here the CDR3 DNA reads TGTGCCAGCAGTGAAGTGGCCTCCTACGAGCAGTACTTC.

This CDR3 is CASRAQGASYEQYF. For the CDR3, the DNA is TGTGCCAGCAGGGCACAGGGGGCGTCTTACGAGCAGTACTTC. The chain employs TRBV2 and TRBJ2-7; 9 nucleotides line up with TRBD1. The V segment lost 6 bases and the J segment 4 bases; nucleotides outside the gene matches: 7. The CDR3 has 14 amino acids. From germline, CDR1 is SNHLY and CDR2 FYNNEI. The full variable domain, its missing parts supplied by reference TRBV2 and TRBJ2-7, is EPEVTQTPSHQVTQMGQEVILRCVPISNHLYFYWYRQILGQKVEFLVSFYNNEISEKSEIFDDQFSVERPDGSNFTLKIRSTKLEDSAMYFCASRAQGASYEQYFGPGTRLTVT.

This sequence joins TRBV5-1 and TRBJ2-1; TRBD2 might be the D (6 bases). Trimming stripped 3 bases from V and 5 bases from J, with 12 bases between. The CDR3 sequence is 14 residues long. The germline CDR1 and CDR2 sequences are SGHRS and YFSETQ. CDR3 nucleotides: TGCGCCAGCAGCTCCGGGACTTGGAACAATGAGCAGTTCTTC. Its translation is CASSSGTWNNEQFF.

The chain recombines TRBV21-1 with TRBJ2-7; TRBD2 is the table's D call and was not checked against the DNA. TRBV21-1 is a pseudogene locus. CDR3 size: 13 residues. Here the CDR3 reads CASSKEGGCEQYF. The CDR3 nucleotides are TGTGCCAGCAGCAAAGAAGGCGGTTGCGAGCAGTACTTC.